These 19 T cell receptor beta chains were all obtained from the same sample, sequenced in a study of response to subunit inactivated influenza vaccine. MiXCR, run by TCRdb on the RT-PCR reads, gives a single entry per CDR3 protein. The sample holds 280,000 or so distinct CDR3 sequences, 20% to 25% seen once. Sequenced here: PBMCs from blood, sampled 21 months after vaccination. The origin of the receptors is a man aged 50 to 75 who received an inactivated influenza vaccine.

J is TRBJ2-7 and V is TRBV13, with D possibly being TRBD2 (6 bases). The V end was cut by 6 bases, the J end by 3 bases, with 15 bases between. The CDR3 is made up of 14 amino acids. Germline V lookup: CDR1 PRHDT, CDR2 FYEKMQ (reference sequence). This chain's CDR3 is CASSPSYGSYEQYF. For the CDR3, the DNA is TGTGCCAGCAGTCCCTCCTACGGGAGCTACGAGCAGTACTTC. The full variable domain, rest sourced from reference TRBV13 and TRBJ2-7, is AAGVIQSPRHLIKEKRETATLKCYPIPRHDTVYWYQQGPGQDPQFLISFYEKMQSDKGSIPDRFSAQQFSDYHSELNMSSLELGDSALYFCASSPSYGSYEQYFGPGTRLTVT.

This chain links TRBV5-5 with TRBJ2-2; weak D call: TRBD1 (6 bases). V shed 0 bases and J shed 6 bases, with 15 bases lying between them. From germline, CDR1 is SGHKS and CDR2 YYEKEE (reference sequence). The CDR3 runs 16 residues. The chain's CDR3 is CASSLAQGKRSGELFF. As DNA, the CDR3 is TGTGCCAGCAGCTTGGCACAGGGTAAGAGGTCCGGGGAGCTGTTTTTT.

This clonotype occurred many times. The chain employs TRBV29-1 and TRBJ1-2; 7 nucleotides align to TRBD1. Trimming at V came to 6 bases and at J to 4 bases, leaving 5 bases not matched to a gene. Germline-derived CDR1 and CDR2 are SQVTM and ANQGSEA. The length of the CDR3 is 12 residues. The CDR3 here is CSVGDSFYGYTF. CDR3 DNA sequence: TGCAGCGTGGGGGACAGCTTCTATGGCTACACCTTC.

This clonotype appeared a few times. This chain links TRBV12-3 or TRBV12-4 with TRBJ1-3; 8 nucleotides line up with TRBD1. With 8 bases clipped from V and 0 bases from J, the junction kept 12 bases outside the gene matches. CDR3 length: 17 amino acids. The CDR3 reads CASDGQGEADSGNTIYF. DNA for the CDR3: TGTGCCAGCGATGGACAGGGCGAAGCAGACTCTGGAAACACCATATATTTT.

This chain connects TRBV6-1 to TRBJ2-3; D may be TRBD2 (7 bases). The CDR3 has 13 residues. The V and J ends lost 6 bases and 6 bases respectively, with 13 bases between them. Germline-derived CDR1 and CDR2 are MNHNS and SASEGT. For the CDR3, the DNA is TGTGCCAGCAGCCCCGGGGGGCGGGATACGCAGTATTTT. Its protein is CASSPGGRDTQYF.

This chain joins TRBV29-1 and TRBJ2-1; D is unresolved. Trimming took 7 bases from V and 0 from J, leaving 10 bases between them. The CDR3 loop spans 13 amino acids. Germline V lookup: CDR1 SQVTM, CDR2 ANQGSEA. CDR3 nucleotides: TGCAGCGCAGGTGATAGCTCCTACAATGAGCAGTTCTTC. This codes for CSAGDSSYNEQFF.

J is TRBJ2-3 and V is TRBV4-3; possible D gene TRBD2, 6 bases. V lost 1 base to trimming and J lost 5 bases, with 16 bases between them. From germline, CDR1 is LGHNA and CDR2 YSLEER. CDR3 length: 16 amino acids. CDR3 protein: CASSQAPGGQGDTQYF. The CDR3 region has the DNA TGCGCCAGCAGCCAAGCCCCCGGAGGGCAGGGAGATACGCAGTATTTT.

The J gene is TRBJ2-1, the V gene TRBV9; 9 bases agree with TRBD1. The CDR3 contains 16 residues. Germline CDR1 is SGDLS and CDR2 is YYNGEE. After removal of 0 bases from V and 5 bases from J, the junction contained 6 bases not matched to a gene. The CDR3 sequence is CASSVVGQGPNNEQFF. The CDR3 nucleotides read TGTGCCAGCAGCGTAGTTGGACAGGGGCCAAACAATGAGCAGTTCTTC. Based on the CDR3 plus reference TRBV9 and TRBJ2-1, the full variable domain is DSGVTQTPKHLITATGQRVTLRCSPRSGDLSVYWYQQSLDQGLQFLIQYYNGEERAKGNILERFSAQQFPDLHSELNLSSLELGDSALYFCASSVVGQGPNNEQFFGPGTRLTVL.

This clonotype came up many times. The CDR3 DNA follows: TGTGCCAGCTCCCCTTGGGGGGCAGACAATGAGCAGTTCTTC. It codes for CASSPWGADNEQFF. The V call is TRBV12-3 or TRBV12-4, the J call TRBJ2-1, with D perhaps matching TRBD1 or TRBD2 (6 bases each). Trimming took off 8 bases at V and 5 bases at J, with 16 bases between the two ends. The CDR3 totals 14 residues.

This clonotype was detected only a few times. The chain has TRBV3-1 and TRBJ1-2; D is possibly TRBD1 (5 bases). The V end lost 1 base, the J end lost 8 bases, and 8 bases lay between the germline ends. Looked up from germline, CDR1 is LGHDT and CDR2 is YNNKEL (reference sequence). CDR3 length equals 12 residues. The CDR3 sequence is CASSQVRDGYTF. The CDR3 DNA is TGTGCCAGCAGCCAAGTGAGGGACGGCTACACCTTC. The variable domain in full, with the rest retrieved from reference TRBV3-1 and TRBJ1-2, is DTAVSQTPKYLVTQMGNDKSIKCEQNLGHDTMYWYKQDSKKFLKIMFSYNNKELIINETVPNRFSPKSPDKAHLNLHINSLELGDSAVYFCASSQVRDGYTFGSGTRLTVV.

This rearrangement joins TRBV20-1 to TRBJ2-5; no clear D gene. CDR3 length: 12 residues. Germline-derived CDR1 and CDR2 are DFQATT and SNEGSKA (reference sequence). V shed 4 bases and J shed 5 bases, with 11 bases lying between them. For the CDR3, the DNA is TGCAGTGCTATACTGCGGTTGGAGACCCAGTACTTC. Amino acids: CSAILRLETQYF.

The genes are TRBV20-1 and TRBJ2-1; 7 bases line up with TRBD2. The trim removed 4 bases at V and 6 bases at J, leaving 9 bases unmatched. Germline V gene sequence: CDR1 DFQATT, CDR2 SNEGSKA (reference sequence). CDR3 length equals 14 residues. CDR3 nucleotide sequence: TGCAGTGCTAAGTCGAGCGGGGACCCCAATGAGCAGTTCTTC. Encoded protein: CSAKSSGDPNEQFF.

This clonotype appeared a few times. The chain has TRBV29-1 and TRBJ1-1; D possibly corresponds to TRBD1 (5 bases). The germline gives CDR1 SQVTM, CDR2 ANQGSEA. CDR3 size: 10 residues. Trimming cost V 8 bases and J 8 bases, with 12 bases left between them. The CDR3 DNA reads TGCAGCTACCACCGGGACGAAGCTTTCTTT. It specifies CSYHRDEAFF.

This chain links TRBV14 with TRBJ1-2; D possibly corresponds to TRBD1 (5 bases). V dropped 4 bases and J dropped 4 bases, with 13 bases sitting between them. The CDR3 totals 14 residues. The germline gives CDR1 SGHDN, CDR2 FVKESK. CDR3 nucleotide sequence: TGTGCCAGCAGCCCTACAGGAATCCTCTATGGCTACACCTTC. Translation: CASSPTGILYGYTF. Full variable domain (rest looked up from reference TRBV14 and TRBJ1-2): EAGVTQFPSHSVIEKGQTVTLRCDPISGHDNLYWYRRVMGKEIKFLLHFVKESKQDESGMPNNRFLAERTGGTYSTLKVQPAELEDSGVYFCASSPTGILYGYTFGSGTRLTVV.

This chain connects TRBV20-1 to TRBJ2-5; unclear D gene. V was clipped by 3 bases and J by 4 bases, with 15 bases between them. CDR3 length: 14 residues. From germline, CDR1 is DFQATT and CDR2 SNEGSKA (reference sequence). CDR3 amino acids: CSASLPRSPETQYF. The CDR3 nucleotides are TGCAGTGCTAGTCTCCCCAGGTCCCCAGAGACCCAGTACTTC.

This clonotype was seen only a few times. The V and J genes are TRBV6-5 and TRBJ1-5, with TRBD1 as a possible D gene (6 bases). CDR1 MNHEY and CDR2 SVGAGI come from the germline V gene. Trimming took off 0 bases at V and 8 bases at J, with 14 bases between the two ends. The CDR3 length is 15 residues. The CDR3 spells CASSYSGRGAEPQHF. The CDR3 DNA reads as TGTGCCAGCAGTTACTCAGGCAGGGGCGCGGAGCCCCAGCATTTT.

This clonotype has a handful of counts. This rearrangement joins TRBV7-3 to TRBJ2-1; maybe TRBD2 (5 bases). The V gene's germline CDR1 is SGHTA and CDR2 FQGTGA. The CDR3 has 14 residues. The V end was cut by 6 bases, the J end by 4 bases, with 13 bases between. CDR3 residues: CASSPDRGYNEQFF. CDR3 nucleotide sequence: TGTGCCAGCAGTCCAGACCGGGGTTACAATGAGCAGTTCTTC.

The chain has TRBV7-2 and TRBJ2-5; D is undetermined. The CDR3 consists of 14 residues. V lost 7 bases to trimming and J lost 5 bases, with 17 bases between them. The germline V gene encodes CDR1 SGHTA and CDR2 FQGNSA. As DNA, the CDR3 is TGTGCCAGCACCACCTTCTTACCCTTTGAGACCCAGTACTTC. It yields the protein CASTTFLPFETQYF.

This clonotype was picked up a small number of times. This sequence joins TRBV28 and TRBJ2-1; TRBD2 agrees at 9 bases. The CDR3 length is 17 residues. CDR1 is MDHEN, CDR2 SYDVKM, per germline. Trimming at V came to 4 bases and at J to 7 bases, leaving 14 bases not matched to a gene. The CDR3 loop is CASSSAVMRGGRNEQFF. The CDR3 DNA is TGTGCCAGCAGTTCCGCCGTTATGCGGGGGGGCCGGAATGAGCAGTTCTTC.